This paragraph reports one T cell receptor beta chain. Its matching antigen is unknown. Assay: immunoSEQ multiplex PCR; the TCRdb copy retains only in-frame clones and omits some. The table lists about 28,000 clones, approximately 82% of them singletons. Trimming pared 5 bases from V and 8 bases from J, leaving 12 bases between. Germline-derived CDR1 and CDR2 are MNHEY and SVGAGI. The CDR3 loop spans 13 amino acids. This record belongs to a study of T cell clonotyping in hematopoietic cell transplantation. As for time point: recipient sample about 28 days before transplant, after cytoreduction. Findings and caveats of the study: Recipient TCR diversity dropped after transplant; expanded clonotypes rose from day 30 to 180.

The origin of this receptor is a man aged 35 to 55 with acute myeloid leukemia. Some clones in this sample may be carry-over from other donors' samples. The chain carries TRBV6-5 and TRBJ1-4; no clear D gene. The sample in question was peripheral blood mononuclear cells, obtained before stem cell transplant. The CDR3 bases are TGTGCCAGCAGTGGCAATGGTGGGGAAAAACTGTTTTTT. This codes for CASSGNGGEKLFF.